This is a list of T cell receptor beta chains from one sample in a study of regulatory T cells in long-lasting Graves disease. A single record per CDR3 protein comes from TCRdb applying MiXCR to the multiplex PCR reads. Of roughly 610,000 distinct CDR3 sequences in the sample, 16% were seen once. This sample was also put to use in a study of T cells in Graves' hyperthyroidism and ophthalmopathy.

The input for sequencing was peripheral blood mononuclear cells (PBMCs), taken at new diagnosis, from a patient treated with antithyroid drugs. These receptors originate from a man aged 18-30 years with Graves disease. Both conserved end residues are part of each CDR3. The D gene is left open where the match is weak. A row's size may be missing; if present it is once, few, many or a size class.

D gene: .; J gene: TRBJ1-1; V gene: TRBV20-1; clone size: many; CDR3 protein: CSASGGAGEDTEAFF; CDR3 DNA: TGCAGTGCTAGTGGGGGCGCGGGGGAGGACACTGAAGCTTTCTTT
D gene: TRBD2; J gene: TRBJ2-1; V gene: TRBV20-1; clone size: few; CDR3 protein: CSAESPPGLAGVDEQFF; CDR3 DNA: TGCAGTGCAGAGAGTCCTCCGGGACTAGCGGGAGTCGATGAGCAGTTCTTC
D gene: .; J gene: TRBJ1-1; V gene: TRBV5-1; clone size: once; CDR3 protein: CASSRDGRNTEAFF; CDR3 DNA: TGCGCCAGCAGCCGGGACGGCAGAAACACTGAAGCTTTCTTT
D gene: TRBD1; J gene: TRBJ2-7; V gene: TRBV29-1; clone size: many; CDR3 protein: CSVLDRLYEQYF; CDR3 DNA: TGCAGCGTACTGGACAGGCTATACGAGCAGTACTTC
D gene: TRBD2; J gene: TRBJ2-1; V gene: TRBV6-2/TRBV6-3; clone size: many; CDR3 protein: CASSSLAARYNEQFF; CDR3 DNA: TGTGCCAGCAGTTCACTAGCGGCCCGATACAATGAGCAGTTCTTC
D gene: TRBD2; J gene: TRBJ2-5; V gene: TRBV29-1; clone size: many; CDR3 protein: CSVEREGGETQYF; CDR3 DNA: TGCAGCGTTGAACGGGAGGGCGGCGAGACCCAGTACTTC
D gene: TRBD2; J gene: TRBJ2-7; V gene: TRBV3-1; clone size: .; CDR3 protein: CASSLTSGRDEQYF; CDR3 DNA: TGTGCCAGCAGCCTGACTAGCGGGAGAGACGAGCAGTACTTC
D gene: TRBD2; J gene: TRBJ2-1; V gene: TRBV7-2; clone size: many; CDR3 protein: CASSLPFGASGRNGEQFF; CDR3 DNA: TGTGCCAGCAGCTTACCCTTCGGGGCTAGCGGGAGGAATGGCGAGCAGTTCTTC
D gene: TRBD2; J gene: TRBJ2-1; V gene: TRBV5-1; clone size: .; CDR3 protein: CASTPASGSSYNEQFF; CDR3 DNA: TGCGCCAGCACTCCAGCTAGCGGGAGCTCCTACAATGAGCAGTTCTTC
D gene: TRBD2; J gene: TRBJ2-1; V gene: TRBV7-2; clone size: many; CDR3 protein: CASSLVAGGENEQFF; CDR3 DNA: TGTGCCAGCAGCTTAGTTGCGGGAGGGGAGAATGAGCAGTTCTTC
D gene: .; J gene: TRBJ1-2; V gene: TRBV7-9; clone size: .; CDR3 protein: CASSKGEGSSYGYTF; CDR3 DNA: TGTGCCAGCTCCAAGGGAGAGGGATCGAGCTATGGCTACACCTTC
D gene: .; J gene: TRBJ2-7; V gene: TRBV18; clone size: many; CDR3 protein: CASSPAVSEQYF; CDR3 DNA: TGTGCCAGCTCACCAGCCGTATCCGAGCAGTACTTC
D gene: .; J gene: TRBJ1-1; V gene: TRBV2; clone size: many; CDR3 protein: CASSNRFEVNTEAFF; CDR3 DNA: TGTGCCAGCAGTAATCGATTCGAGGTGAACACTGAAGCTTTCTTT
D gene: .; J gene: TRBJ2-1; V gene: TRBV5-1; clone size: many; CDR3 protein: CASSPQRSNEQFF; CDR3 DNA: TGCGCCAGCAGCCCCCAGAGGTCAAATGAGCAGTTCTTC
D gene: TRBD2; J gene: TRBJ2-7; V gene: TRBV28; clone size: many; CDR3 protein: CASSAGLAGPYEQYF; CDR3 DNA: TGTGCCAGCAGCGCGGGACTAGCGGGACCCTACGAGCAGTACTTC
D gene: .; J gene: TRBJ2-3; V gene: TRBV12-5; clone size: few; CDR3 protein: CASGLVLGQGPDTQYF; CDR3 DNA: TGTGCTAGTGGTTTGGTACTTGGTCAGGGACCAGATACGCAGTATTTT
D gene: .; J gene: TRBJ2-7; V gene: TRBV7-9; clone size: .; CDR3 protein: CASSRSDLTIGEQYF; CDR3 DNA: TGTGCCAGCAGCCGTTCAGACTTGACGATTGGCGAGCAGTACTTC
D gene: .; J gene: TRBJ2-7; V gene: TRBV11-2; clone size: many; CDR3 protein: CASSLDMGMRGYEQYF; CDR3 DNA: TGTGCCAGCAGCTTAGACATGGGCATGAGGGGATACGAGCAGTACTTC
D gene: .; J gene: TRBJ2-7; V gene: TRBV27; clone size: many; CDR3 protein: CASSYGGSTYEQYF; CDR3 DNA: TGTGCCAGCAGCTATGGGGGATCTACCTACGAGCAGTACTTC
D gene: .; J gene: TRBJ1-3; V gene: TRBV18; clone size: many; CDR3 protein: CASSPGGHSGNTIYF; CDR3 DNA: TGTGCCAGCTCACCAGGTGGGCACTCTGGAAACACCATATATTTT
D gene: TRBD1; J gene: TRBJ1-2; V gene: TRBV10-3; clone size: few; CDR3 protein: CAISELGQAGGYTF; CDR3 DNA: TGTGCCATCAGTGAGTTGGGACAGGCCGGTGGCTACACCTTC
D gene: .; J gene: TRBJ1-2; V gene: TRBV20-1; clone size: .; CDR3 protein: CSAREFQLTNYGYTF; CDR3 DNA: TGCAGTGCTAGAGAGTTCCAGTTGACTAACTATGGCTACACCTTC